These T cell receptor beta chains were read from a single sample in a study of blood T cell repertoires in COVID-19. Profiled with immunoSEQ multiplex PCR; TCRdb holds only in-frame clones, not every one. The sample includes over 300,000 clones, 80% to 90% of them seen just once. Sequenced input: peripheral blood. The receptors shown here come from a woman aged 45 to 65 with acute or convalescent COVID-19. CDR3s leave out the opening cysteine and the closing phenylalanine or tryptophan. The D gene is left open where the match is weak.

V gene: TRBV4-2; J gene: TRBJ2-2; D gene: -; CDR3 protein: ASSLRPGSTGELF
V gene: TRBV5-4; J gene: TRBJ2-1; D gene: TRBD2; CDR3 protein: ASSLVGGGPGEQF
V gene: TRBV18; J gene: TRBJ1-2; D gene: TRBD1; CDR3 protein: ASSPGGDRGASGYT
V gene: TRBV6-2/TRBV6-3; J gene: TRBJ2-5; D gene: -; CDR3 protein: ASSYSALSPPETQY
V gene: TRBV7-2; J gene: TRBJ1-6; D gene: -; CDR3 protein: ASSSPPGSYNSPLH
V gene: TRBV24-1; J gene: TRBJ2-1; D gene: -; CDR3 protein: ATSDFEDEQF
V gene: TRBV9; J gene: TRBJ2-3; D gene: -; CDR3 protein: ASSVVDSSGRGTDTQY
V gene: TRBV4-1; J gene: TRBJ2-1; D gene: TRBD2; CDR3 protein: ASSQDKRTSGVDGEQF
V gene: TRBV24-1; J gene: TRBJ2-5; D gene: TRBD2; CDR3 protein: ATSDGGRAEETQY
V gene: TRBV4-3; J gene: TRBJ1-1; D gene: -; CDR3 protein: ASSQETGFMNTEAF
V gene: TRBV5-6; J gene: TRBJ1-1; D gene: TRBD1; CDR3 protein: ASSSGQVNTEAF
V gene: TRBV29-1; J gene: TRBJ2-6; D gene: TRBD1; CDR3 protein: SARQGSGANVLT
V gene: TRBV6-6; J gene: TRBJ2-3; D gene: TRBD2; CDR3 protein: ASSQFPGLAGNTDTQY
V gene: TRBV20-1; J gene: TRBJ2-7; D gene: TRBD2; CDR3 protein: SASQVGGPYEQY
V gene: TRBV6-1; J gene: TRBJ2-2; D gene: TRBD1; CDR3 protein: ASSERDSEGTGELF
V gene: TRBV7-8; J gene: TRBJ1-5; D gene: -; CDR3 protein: ASSGSGNQPQH
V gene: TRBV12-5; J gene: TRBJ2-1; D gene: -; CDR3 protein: ASGLVHQGQSSYNEQF
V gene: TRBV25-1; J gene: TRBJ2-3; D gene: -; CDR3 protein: ASSPGTLSTDTQY
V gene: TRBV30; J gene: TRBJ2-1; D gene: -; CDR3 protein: AWRPTGNYNEQF
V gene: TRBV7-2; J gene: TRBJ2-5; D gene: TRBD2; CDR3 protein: ASSRRPSGEETQY
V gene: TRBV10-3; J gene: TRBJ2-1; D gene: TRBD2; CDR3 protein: AITGRFLADNNEQF
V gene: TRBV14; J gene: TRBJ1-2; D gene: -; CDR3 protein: ASSQVSGWNYGYT
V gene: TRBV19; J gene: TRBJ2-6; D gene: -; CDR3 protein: ATKSGAAGANVLT
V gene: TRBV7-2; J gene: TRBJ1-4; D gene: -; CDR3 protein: ASSGLPRGEKLF
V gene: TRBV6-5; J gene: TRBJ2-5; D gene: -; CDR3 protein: ASSRPGEETQY
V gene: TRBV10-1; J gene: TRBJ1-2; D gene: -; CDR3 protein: ASSESLGYGYT
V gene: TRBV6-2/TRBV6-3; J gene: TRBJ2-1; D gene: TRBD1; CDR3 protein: ASSSTGNEQF
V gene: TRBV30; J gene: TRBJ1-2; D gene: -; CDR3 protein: AWSPGHSNYGYT
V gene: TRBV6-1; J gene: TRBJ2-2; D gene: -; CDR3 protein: ASSEQDSAGELF
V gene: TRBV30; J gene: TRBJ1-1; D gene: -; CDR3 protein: AWRGPWTEAF
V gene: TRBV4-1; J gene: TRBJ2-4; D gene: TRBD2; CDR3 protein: ASSQGWGTSGVLY
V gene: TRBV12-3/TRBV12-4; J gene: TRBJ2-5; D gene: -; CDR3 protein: ASGRGKETQY
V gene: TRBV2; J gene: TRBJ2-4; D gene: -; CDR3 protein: ASSADSSNIQY
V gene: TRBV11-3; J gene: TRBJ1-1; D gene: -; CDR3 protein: ASSPEVAKYTEAF
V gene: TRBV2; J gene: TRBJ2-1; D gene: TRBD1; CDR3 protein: ASTGQGGIEQF
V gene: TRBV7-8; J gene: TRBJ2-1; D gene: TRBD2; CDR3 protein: ASSLVLAGPGEQF
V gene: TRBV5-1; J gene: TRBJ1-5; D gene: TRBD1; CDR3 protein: ASSLPMTGTYSNQPQH
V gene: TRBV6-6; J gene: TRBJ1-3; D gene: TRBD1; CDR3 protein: ASSPMTGSGNTIY
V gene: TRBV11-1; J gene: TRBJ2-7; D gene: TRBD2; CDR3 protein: ASSPQTSGSPHEQY
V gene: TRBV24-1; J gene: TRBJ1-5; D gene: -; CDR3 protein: ATKKEDTHHQPQH
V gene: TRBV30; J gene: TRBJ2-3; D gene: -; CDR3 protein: AWRRGLHTDTQY
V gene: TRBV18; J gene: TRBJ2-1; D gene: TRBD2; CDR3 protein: ASSPLTSGSNEQF
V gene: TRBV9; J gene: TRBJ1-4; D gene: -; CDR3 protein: ASSPRGGGANEKLF
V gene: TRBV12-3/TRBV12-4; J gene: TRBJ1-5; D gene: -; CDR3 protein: ASMVGGNQPQH